These 21 T cell receptor beta chains came from one sample sequenced in a study of T cell responses to AZD1222 COVID-19 vaccine. Profiling relied on immunoSEQ multiplex PCR, and the TCRdb table lists in-frame clones only, not all of them. The top ten hold approximately 5.5% of the sample, which has more than 80,000 clones, roughly 90% seen once. The material was peripheral blood, obtained on day 0 of AZD1222 vaccination. These receptors all come from an adult in good health.

The rearrangement joins TRBV4-1 to TRBJ2-1, with TRBD2 matching 8 bases. The CDR3 runs to 16 residues. Per germline, CDR1 MGHRA and CDR2 YSYEKL. The V segment lost 1 base and the J segment 4 bases; nucleotides outside the gene matches: 6. CDR3 residues: CASSQVQLADYNEQFF. In DNA form, the CDR3 reads TGCGCCAGCAGCCAAGTACAACTAGCGGATTACAATGAGCAGTTCTTC.

J is TRBJ1-2 and V is TRBV29-1; D is uncertain. Trimming pared 5 bases from V and 5 bases from J, leaving 15 bases between. Germline-derived CDR1 and CDR2 are SQVTM and ANQGSEA. This CDR3 region has 13 residues. The CDR3 sequence is CSVSGQAGYGYTF. CDR3 DNA: TGCAGCGTTTCCGGCCAGGCCGGTTATGGCTACACCTTC.

The V gene is TRBV3-1 (or the pseudogene TRBV3-2), the J gene TRBJ2-7; D is perhaps TRBD1 (5 bases). Trimming shortened V by 3 bases and J by 1 base, and 13 bases separated the two germline ends. This CDR3 comprises 15 residues. CDR1 LGHDT and CDR2 YNNKEL come from the germline V gene (reference sequence). The DNA of the CDR3 is TGTGCCAGCAGCCAGGCTGACAGTACATCCTACGAGCAGTACTTC. This codes for CASSQADSTSYEQYF.

The chain links TRBV27 to TRBJ2-3; D is ambiguous. CDR3 length: 13 residues. From germline, CDR1 is MNHEY and CDR2 SMNVEV (reference sequence). The V end lost 3 bases, the J end lost 2 bases, and 6 bases lay between the germline ends. For the CDR3, the DNA is TGTGCCAGCAGTTTGGCTATCACAGATACGCAGTATTTT. Its protein product is CASSLAITDTQYF.

V and J are TRBV5-1 and TRBJ2-3, with D unresolved. From germline, CDR1 is SGHRS and CDR2 YFSETQ. V was shortened by 0 bases and J by 2 bases, with 10 bases between the two germline ends. This CDR3 has 15 amino acids. In DNA, the CDR3 is TGCGCCAGCAGCTTGGAATCTGTCTTCACAGATACGCAGTATTTT. It codes for CASSLESVFTDTQYF. Full variable domain (outside the CDR3, taken from reference TRBV5-1 and TRBJ2-3): KAGVTQTPRYLIKTRGQQVTLSCSPISGHRSVSWYQQTPGQGLQFLFEYFSETQRNKGNFPGRFSGRQFSNSRSEMNVSTLELGDSALYLCASSLESVFTDTQYFGPGTRLTVL.

The rearrangement joins TRBV3-1 (or the pseudogene TRBV3-2) to TRBJ1-1; possible D gene TRBD1, 5 bases. Germline assignment: CDR1 LGHDT and CDR2 YNNKEL (reference sequence). CDR3 length equals 17 residues. V was shortened by 4 bases and J by 1 base, with 19 bases between the two germline ends. The CDR3 DNA reads TGTGCCAGCAGCCTCGGGCCCCACGCAGGGAAGAACACTGAAGCTTTCTTT. Encoded protein: CASSLGPHAGKNTEAFF.

The chain combines TRBV3-1 (or the pseudogene TRBV3-2) with TRBJ2-2; no clear D. This CDR3 has 12 amino acids. CDR1 is LGHDT and CDR2 is YNNKEL in the germline V gene (reference sequence). The germline V and J ends were trimmed by 7 bases and 4 bases, with 7 bases remaining between them. CDR3 sequence: CASIEVTGELFF. In nucleotides, the CDR3 is TGTGCCAGCATAGAGGTCACCGGGGAGCTGTTTTTT.

The chain is built from TRBV28 and TRBJ1-5, with unresolved D. V was pared by 3 bases and J by 0 bases, with 9 bases between. There are 15 residues in the CDR3. Germline-derived CDR1 and CDR2 are MDHEN and SYDVKM. The CDR3 loop is CASSLLRDSNQPQHF. The CDR3 DNA is TGTGCCAGCAGTTTGCTCAGAGATAGCAATCAGCCCCAGCATTTT.

The chain uses TRBV6-5 and TRBJ2-7; 8 bases align to TRBD1. Per the germline V gene, CDR1 is MNHEY and CDR2 is SVGAGI. The CDR3 has 12 residues. V lost 6 bases, J lost 6 bases, and 4 bases stayed unmatched. The CDR3 protein is CASSLTGVEQYF. CDR3 bases: TGTGCCAGCAGCCTGACAGGGGTCGAGCAGTACTTC.

The chain combines TRBV13 with TRBJ2-3; TRBD2 agrees at 12 bases. V was clipped by 4 bases and J by 2 bases; unmatched bases: 4. The CDR3 extends over 16 amino acids. Germline loops: CDR1 PRHDT, CDR2 FYEKMQ (reference sequence). CDR3 sequence: CASSYWTSGITDTQYF. The CDR3, as DNA: TGTGCCAGCAGCTACTGGACTAGCGGGATCACAGATACGCAGTATTTT.

The rearrangement uses TRBV27 and TRBJ2-1, with 10 nucleotides matching TRBD1. The CDR3 length is 14 residues. Looked up from germline, CDR1 is MNHEY and CDR2 is SMNVEV (reference sequence). With V trimmed by 4 bases and J by 4 bases, 1 base remained unmatched. Here the CDR3 DNA reads TGTGCCAGCAGTTCGGACAGGGGGTACAATGAGCAGTTCTTC. This encodes CASSSDRGYNEQFF.

This clone was counted a few times. The genes are TRBV2 and TRBJ2-1, with D perhaps TRBD1 or TRBD2 (5 bases each). The CDR3 is 15 residues long. The V and J ends lost 0 bases and 7 bases respectively, with 13 bases between them. CDR1 is SNHLY, CDR2 FYNNEI, per germline. CDR3 sequence reads: CASSEALGGTNEQFF. CDR3 nucleotides: TGTGCCAGCAGTGAAGCGCTTGGGGGTACGAATGAGCAGTTCTTC. Full variable domain (missing parts from reference TRBV2 and TRBJ2-1): EPEVTQTPSHQVTQMGQEVILRCVPISNHLYFYWYRQILGQKVEFLVSFYNNEISEKSEIFDDQFSVERPDGSNFTLKIRSTKLEDSAMYFCASSEALGGTNEQFFGPGTRLTVL.

This chain uses TRBV5-6 with TRBJ1-5; D remains unclear. There are 13 residues in the CDR3. The germline V gene encodes CDR1 SGHDT and CDR2 YYEEEE. Trimming pared 2 bases from V and 4 bases from J, leaving 7 bases between. CDR3 DNA sequence: TGTGCCAGCAGCTTCTCACAGAATCAGCCCCAGCATTTT. It specifies CASSFSQNQPQHF.

The J gene is TRBJ2-3, the V gene TRBV29-1; possibly TRBD2 for D (5 bases). The V end lost 6 bases, the J end lost 0 bases, and 13 bases lay between the germline ends. CDR1 SQVTM and CDR2 ANQGSEA come from the germline V gene. The CDR3 contains 14 residues. The CDR3 region has the DNA TGCAGCGTCCGAAGGGCTAGCAGCACAGATACGCAGTATTTT. It is translated as CSVRRASSTDTQYF.

The rearrangement uses TRBV28 and TRBJ1-1; no definite D call. The CDR3 has 12 residues. V dropped 1 base and J dropped 11 bases, with 11 bases sitting between them. Germline V gives CDR1 MDHEN, CDR2 SYDVKM. CDR3 nucleotide sequence: TGTGCCAGCAGTTTATTGGCGGGAACTGCTTTCTTT. Protein: CASSLLAGTAFF.

This sequence joins TRBV10-3 and TRBJ1-2, with 9 bases identical to TRBD1. V lost 10 bases, J lost 10 bases, and 13 bases stayed unmatched. The CDR3 extends over 13 amino acids. Germline CDR1 reads ENHRY; CDR2 reads SYGVKD. The CDR3 DNA follows: TGTGCCACCTTCACAACCGGGACAGGGTACTACACCTTC. It is translated as CATFTTGTGYYTF.

J is TRBJ2-3 and V is TRBV29-1; TRBD1 might be the D (5 bases). This CDR3 has 11 amino acids. The V end lost 3 bases, the J end lost 13 bases, and 14 bases lay between the germline ends. The germline gives CDR1 SQVTM, CDR2 ANQGSEA. Here the CDR3 DNA reads TGCAGCGTTGAGGACACACCGCGAAAGTATTTT. It codes for CSVEDTPRKYF.

In DNA form, the CDR3 reads TGCGCCAGCCAGAGCTTCGGGGGGGTTCGCGAAAAACTGTTTTTT. Protein: CASQSFGGVREKLFF. V is TRBV5-1 and J is TRBJ1-4; D may be TRBD1 (5 bases). Germline CDR1 and CDR2: SGHRS and YFSETQ. Trimming cost V 7 bases and J 8 bases, with 21 bases left between them. This CDR3 contains 15 residues.

The CDR3, as DNA: TGTGCCAGCAGCGTCCGGGACTCAGCCCGGGAGCAGTACTTC. Its translation is CASSVRDSAREQYF. The chain is built from TRBV7-8 and TRBJ2-7; possible D gene TRBD2, 6 bases. CDR1 SGHVS and CDR2 FQNEAQ come from the germline V gene. Deletions cut 5 bases from V and 7 bases from J, with 18 bases between. CDR3 length equals 14 residues.

This clone was observed once. In DNA, the CDR3 is TGTGCCAGCAGCCATACTAGTTTCTACGAGCAGTACTTC. Translating gives CASSHTSFYEQYF. This chain connects TRBV3-1 (or the pseudogene TRBV3-2) to TRBJ2-7, with D maybe TRBD2 (5 bases). The CDR3 runs 13 residues. Germline CDR1 and CDR2: LGHDT and YNNKEL (reference sequence). V lost 3 bases and J 3 bases, leaving 9 bases between the germline ends.

V and J are TRBV27 and TRBJ1-1, with 7 bases aligning to TRBD1. The CDR3 covers 13 residues. V shed 7 bases and J 4 bases; nucleotides not matched to a gene: 6. The V gene's germline CDR1 is MNHEY and CDR2 SMNVEV (reference sequence). DNA for the CDR3: TGTGCCAGCACCAGGGGGGAGGGCACTGAAGCTTTCTTT. As protein: CASTRGEGTEAFF.